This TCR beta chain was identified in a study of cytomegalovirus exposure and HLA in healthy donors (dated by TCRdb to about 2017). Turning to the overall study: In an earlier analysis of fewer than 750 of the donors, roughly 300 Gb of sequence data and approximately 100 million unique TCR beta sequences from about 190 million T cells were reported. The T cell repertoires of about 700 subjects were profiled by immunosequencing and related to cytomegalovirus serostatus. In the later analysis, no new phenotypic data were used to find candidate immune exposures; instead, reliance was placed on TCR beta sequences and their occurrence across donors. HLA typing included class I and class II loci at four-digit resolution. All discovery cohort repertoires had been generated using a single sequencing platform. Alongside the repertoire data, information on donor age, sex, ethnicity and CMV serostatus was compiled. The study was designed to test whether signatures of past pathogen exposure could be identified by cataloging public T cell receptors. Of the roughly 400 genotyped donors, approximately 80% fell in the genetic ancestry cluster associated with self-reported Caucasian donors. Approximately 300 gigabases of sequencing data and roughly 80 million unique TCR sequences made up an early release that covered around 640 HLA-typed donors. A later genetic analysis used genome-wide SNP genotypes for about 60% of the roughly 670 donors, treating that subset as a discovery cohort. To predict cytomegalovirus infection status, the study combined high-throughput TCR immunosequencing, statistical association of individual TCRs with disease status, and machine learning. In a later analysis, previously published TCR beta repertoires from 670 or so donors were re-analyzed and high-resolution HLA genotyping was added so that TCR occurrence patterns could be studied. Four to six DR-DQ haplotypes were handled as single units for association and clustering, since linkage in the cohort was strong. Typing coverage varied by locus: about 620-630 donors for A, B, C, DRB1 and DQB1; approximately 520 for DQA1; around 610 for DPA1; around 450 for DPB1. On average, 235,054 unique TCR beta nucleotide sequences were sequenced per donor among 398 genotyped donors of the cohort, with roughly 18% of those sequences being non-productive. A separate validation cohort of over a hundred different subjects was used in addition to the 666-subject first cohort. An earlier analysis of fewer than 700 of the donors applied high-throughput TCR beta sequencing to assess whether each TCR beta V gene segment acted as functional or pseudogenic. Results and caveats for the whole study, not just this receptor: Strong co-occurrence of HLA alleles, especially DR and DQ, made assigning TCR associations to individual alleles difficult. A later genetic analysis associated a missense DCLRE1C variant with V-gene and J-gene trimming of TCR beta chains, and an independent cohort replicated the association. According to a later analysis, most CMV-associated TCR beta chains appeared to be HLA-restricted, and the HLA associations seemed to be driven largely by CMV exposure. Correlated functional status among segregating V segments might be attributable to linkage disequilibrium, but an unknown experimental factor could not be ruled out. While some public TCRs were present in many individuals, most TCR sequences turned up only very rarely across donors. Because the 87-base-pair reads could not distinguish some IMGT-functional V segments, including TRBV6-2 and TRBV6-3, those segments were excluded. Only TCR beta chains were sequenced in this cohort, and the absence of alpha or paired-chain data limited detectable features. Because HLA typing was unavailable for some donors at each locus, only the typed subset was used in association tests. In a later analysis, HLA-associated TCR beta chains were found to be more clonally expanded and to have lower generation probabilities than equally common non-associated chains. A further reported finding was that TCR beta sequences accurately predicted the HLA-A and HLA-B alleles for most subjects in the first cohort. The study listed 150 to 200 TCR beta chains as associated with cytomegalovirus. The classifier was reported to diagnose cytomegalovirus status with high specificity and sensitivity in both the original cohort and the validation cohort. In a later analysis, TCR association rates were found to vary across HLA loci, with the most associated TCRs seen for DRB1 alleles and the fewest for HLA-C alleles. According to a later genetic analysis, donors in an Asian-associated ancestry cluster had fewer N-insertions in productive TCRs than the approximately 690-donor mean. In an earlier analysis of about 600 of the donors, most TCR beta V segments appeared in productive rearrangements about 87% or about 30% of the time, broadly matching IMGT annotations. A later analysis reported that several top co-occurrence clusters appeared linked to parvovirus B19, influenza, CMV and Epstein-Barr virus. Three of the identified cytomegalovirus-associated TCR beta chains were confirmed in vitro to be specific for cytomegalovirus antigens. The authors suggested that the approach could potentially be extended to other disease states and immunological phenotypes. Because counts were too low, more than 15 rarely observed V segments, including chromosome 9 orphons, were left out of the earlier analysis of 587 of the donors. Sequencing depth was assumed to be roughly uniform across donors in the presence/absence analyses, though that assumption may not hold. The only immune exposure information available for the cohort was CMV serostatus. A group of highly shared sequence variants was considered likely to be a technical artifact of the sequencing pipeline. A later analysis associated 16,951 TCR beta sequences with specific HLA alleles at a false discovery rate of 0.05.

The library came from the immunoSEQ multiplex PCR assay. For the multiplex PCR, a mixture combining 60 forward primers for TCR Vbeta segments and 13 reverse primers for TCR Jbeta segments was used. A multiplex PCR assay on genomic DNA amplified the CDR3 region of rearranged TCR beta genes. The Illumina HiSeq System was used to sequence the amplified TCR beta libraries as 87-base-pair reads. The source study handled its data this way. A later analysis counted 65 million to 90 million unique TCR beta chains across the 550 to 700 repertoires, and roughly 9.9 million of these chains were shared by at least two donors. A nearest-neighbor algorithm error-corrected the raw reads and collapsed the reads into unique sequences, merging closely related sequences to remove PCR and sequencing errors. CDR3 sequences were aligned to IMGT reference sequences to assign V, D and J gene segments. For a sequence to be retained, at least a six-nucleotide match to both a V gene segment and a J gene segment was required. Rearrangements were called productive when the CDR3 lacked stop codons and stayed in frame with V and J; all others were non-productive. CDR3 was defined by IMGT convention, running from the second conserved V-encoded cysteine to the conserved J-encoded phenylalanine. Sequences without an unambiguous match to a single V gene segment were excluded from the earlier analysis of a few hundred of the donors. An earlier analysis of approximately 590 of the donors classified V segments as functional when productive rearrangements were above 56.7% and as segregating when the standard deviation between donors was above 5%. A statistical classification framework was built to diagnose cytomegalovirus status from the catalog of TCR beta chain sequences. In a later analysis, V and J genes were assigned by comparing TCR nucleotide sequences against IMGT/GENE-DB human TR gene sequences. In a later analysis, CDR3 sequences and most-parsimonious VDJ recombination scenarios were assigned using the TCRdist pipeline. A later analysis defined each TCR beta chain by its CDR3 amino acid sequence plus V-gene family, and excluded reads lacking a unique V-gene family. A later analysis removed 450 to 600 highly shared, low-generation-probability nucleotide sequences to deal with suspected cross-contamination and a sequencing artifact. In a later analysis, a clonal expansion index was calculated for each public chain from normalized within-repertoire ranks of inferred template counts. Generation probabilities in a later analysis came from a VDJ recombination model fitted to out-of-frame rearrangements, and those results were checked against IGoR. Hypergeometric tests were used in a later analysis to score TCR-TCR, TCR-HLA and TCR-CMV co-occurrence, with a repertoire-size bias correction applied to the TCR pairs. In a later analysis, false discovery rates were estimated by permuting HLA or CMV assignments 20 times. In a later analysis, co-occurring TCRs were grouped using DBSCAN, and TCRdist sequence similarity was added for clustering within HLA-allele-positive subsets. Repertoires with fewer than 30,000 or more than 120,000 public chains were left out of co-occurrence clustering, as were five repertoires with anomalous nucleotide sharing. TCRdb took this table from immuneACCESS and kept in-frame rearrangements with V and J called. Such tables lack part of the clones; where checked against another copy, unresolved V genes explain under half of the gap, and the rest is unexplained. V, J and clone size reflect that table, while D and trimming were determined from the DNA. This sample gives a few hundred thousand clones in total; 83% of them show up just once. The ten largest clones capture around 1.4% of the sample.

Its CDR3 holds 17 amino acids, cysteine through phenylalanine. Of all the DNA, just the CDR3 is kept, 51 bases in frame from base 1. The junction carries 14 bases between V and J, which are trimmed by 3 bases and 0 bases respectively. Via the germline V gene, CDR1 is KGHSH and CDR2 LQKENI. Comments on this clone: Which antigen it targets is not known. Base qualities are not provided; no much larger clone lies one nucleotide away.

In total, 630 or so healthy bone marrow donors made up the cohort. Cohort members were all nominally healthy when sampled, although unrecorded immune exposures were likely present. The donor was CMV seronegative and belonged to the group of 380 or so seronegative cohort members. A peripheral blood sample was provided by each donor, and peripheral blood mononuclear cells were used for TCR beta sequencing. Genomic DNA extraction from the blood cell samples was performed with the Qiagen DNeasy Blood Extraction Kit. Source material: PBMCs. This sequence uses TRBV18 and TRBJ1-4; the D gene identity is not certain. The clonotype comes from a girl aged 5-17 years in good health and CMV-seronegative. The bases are TGTGCCAGCTCACCCACTTTACAGAGTGCAACTAATGAAAAACTGTTTTTT. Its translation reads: CASSPTLQSATNEKLFF. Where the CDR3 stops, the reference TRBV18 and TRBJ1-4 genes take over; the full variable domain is NAGVMQNPRHLVRRRGQEARLRCSPMKGHSHVYWYRQLPEEGLKFMVYLQKENIIDESGMPKERFSAEFPKEGPSILRIQQVVRGDSAAYFCASSPTLQSATNEKLFFGSGTQLSVL.